These 3 T cell receptor beta chains came from one sample sequenced in a study of shared clonotypes between healthy human individuals. Using immunoSEQ multiplex PCR, the repertoire was profiled, and TCRdb retains in-frame clones only, with some absent. Here the sample spans 300,000 to 350,000 clones, 73% being singletons. The sample comprised memory CD4+ T cells sorted from blood. Subset described: CD45RA-negative fraction. The receptors derive from a man aged 25-45 years in good health.

V is TRBV5-1 and J is TRBJ2-1; D uncertain. CDR3 length: 17 amino acids. Trimming took off 0 bases at V and 2 bases at J, with 15 bases between the two ends. From germline, CDR1 is SGHRS and CDR2 YFSETQ. Written as DNA, the CDR3 is TGCGCCAGCAGCTTGGACGTTATGGGATCTACCTACAATGAGCAGTTCTTC. Its translation is CASSLDVMGSTYNEQFF.

This sequence joins TRBV11-2 and TRBJ2-7; D call uncertain. The CDR3 spans 13 residues. CDR1 SGHAT and CDR2 FQNNGV come from the germline V gene. With 4 bases removed from V and 2 bases from J, the gap between germline ends came to 9 bases. CDR3 sequence (DNA): TGTGCCAGCAGCTCCGGACGAGCCTACGAGCAGTACTTC. Encoded protein: CASSSGRAYEQYF.

Concerning this clone: Other DNA sequences from this sample encode an identical CDR3 as well. The CDR3 nucleotides are TGTGCCAGCAGCGACGATATCTACGAGCAGTACTTC. Amino acids: CASSDDIYEQYF. V gene TRBV7-6 combines with J gene TRBJ2-7; D is unclear. The CDR3 loop spans 12 amino acids. Trimming cost V 5 bases and J 3 bases, with 8 bases left between them. Germline CDR1 reads SGHVS; CDR2 reads FNYEAQ.